Below are 11 T cell receptor beta chains sequenced from a single sample in a study of Graves' ophthalmopathy and Graves' hyperthyroidism. The TCR beta CDR3 regions underwent amplification from RNA transcripts. Second-round multiplex PCR came after first-round RT-PCR with HTBI primers. MiXCR was run by TCRdb on the multiplex PCR reads, yielding one entry per CDR3 protein. This table has 200,000 to 250,000 distinct CDR3 sequences, around 42% appearing once. The sequenced sample was peripheral blood. The receptors were gathered from an adult man with Graves' ophthalmopathy.

Note on this clonotype: One junction end disagrees with the germline gene, perhaps due to a read error. This rearrangement joins TRBV10-3 to TRBJ2-7; no clear D gene. Germline assignment: CDR1 ENHRY and CDR2 SYGVKD. This CDR3 is built from 14 residues. CDR3 sequence (DNA): TGTGCCAGCAGTTCCATGGACGGAACCTACGAGCAGTACTTC. The encoded protein is CASSSMDGTYEQYF.

V is TRBV24-1 and J is TRBJ1-1, with a possible D match to TRBD1 (5 bases). CDR1 and CDR2 (germline): KGHDR, SFDVKD. V lost 3 bases, J lost 6 bases, and 7 bases lay in between. The CDR3 has 12 residues. The CDR3 region has the DNA TGTGCCACCAGTGATCCAGGGTCTGAAGCTTTCTTT. Its translation is CATSDPGSEAFF.

This chain links TRBV7-6 with TRBJ2-7; D might be TRBD2 (7 bases). This CDR3 is built from 16 residues. V was trimmed by 4 bases and J by 0 bases, leaving 16 bases between them. The germline CDR1 and CDR2 sequences are SGHVS and FNYEAQ. Here the CDR3 DNA reads TGTGCCAGCAGCTCCAAGGGGGGGGTGAGCTCCTACGAGCAGTACTTC. Translation: CASSSKGGVSSYEQYF.

This clonotype has just a few counts. This chain joins TRBV27 and TRBJ2-7; D might be TRBD1 or TRBD2, each matching 5 bases. Trimming stripped 0 bases from V and 5 bases from J, with 8 bases between. The CDR3 sequence is 13 residues long. The germline CDR1 and CDR2 sequences are MNHEY and SMNVEV (reference sequence). CDR3 sequence reads: CASSLSGEHEQYF. In nucleotides, the CDR3 is TGTGCCAGCAGTTTATCAGGGGAGCACGAGCAGTACTTC.

This clonotype was seen a few times. The V and J genes are TRBV6-6 and TRBJ1-5; D is ambiguous. Germline CDR1 reads MNHNY; CDR2 reads SVGAGI (reference sequence). Trimming pared 5 bases from V and 1 base from J, leaving 9 bases between. The CDR3 totals 14 residues. CDR3 DNA sequence: TGTGCCAGCAGTGATTTGGGCAGCAATCAGCCCCAGCATTTT. This translates into CASSDLGSNQPQHF.

This clonotype appeared a few times. The chain combines TRBV5-1 with TRBJ2-5; perhaps D is TRBD1 or TRBD2 (5 bases each). The CDR3 runs 14 residues. Deletions cut 0 bases from V and 5 bases from J, with 11 bases between. CDR1 SGHRS and CDR2 YFSETQ come from the germline V gene. CDR3 nucleotides: TGCGCCAGCAGCTTGGGCGTCGGGGCGGAGACCCAGTACTTC. It encodes CASSLGVGAETQYF.

The chain couples TRBV7-6 to TRBJ2-7; 8 bases line up with TRBD1. V shed 5 bases and J 2 bases; nucleotides not matched to a gene: 14. CDR3 length: 17 amino acids. Per the germline V gene, CDR1 is SGHVS and CDR2 is FNYEAQ. The CDR3: CASSVVPQDRATYEQYF. The CDR3 DNA reads as TGTGCCAGCAGCGTTGTACCCCAGGACAGGGCGACCTACGAGCAGTACTTC.

This clonotype showed up just once. V gene TRBV9 combines with J gene TRBJ2-2; D remains unclear. This CDR3 spans 12 amino acids. CDR1 and CDR2 (germline): SGDLS, YYNGEE. The V gene lost 6 bases and the J gene lost 6 bases, with 9 bases spanning the gap. CDR3 protein: CASTEESGELFF. CDR3 bases: TGTGCCAGCACCGAGGAGTCCGGGGAGCTGTTTTTT. Looking up the rest from reference TRBV9 and TRBJ2-2 gives the full variable domain: DSGVTQTPKHLITATGQRVTLRCSPRSGDLSVYWYQQSLDQGLQFLIQYYNGEERAKGNILERFSAQQFPDLHSELNLSSLELGDSALYFCASTEESGELFFGEGSRLTVL.

As concerns this clonotype: At one end the junction does not follow the germline gene, possibly because of a read error. V gene TRBV20-1 combines with J gene TRBJ2-2, with a tentative D call TRBD1 (6 bases). CDR1 DFQATT and CDR2 SNEGSKA come from the germline V gene (reference sequence). This CDR3 is 15 amino acids long. CDR3 nucleotide sequence: TGCAGTGCTAGAAAGGGGACAACGAACACCGAGGAGCTGTTTTTT. This encodes CSARKGTTNTEELFF.

The chain joins TRBV2 to TRBJ2-2; TRBD1 matches at 7 bases. This CDR3 is built from 15 residues. V gave up 7 bases and J gave up 6 bases; unmatched junction bases: 11. The germline gives CDR1 SNHLY, CDR2 FYNNEI. DNA of the CDR3: TGTGCCAGCACCCCCGGGACAGCCAGTTCCGGGGAGCTGTTTTTT. It translates to CASTPGTASSGELFF. Full variable domain (remainder filled in from reference TRBV2 and TRBJ2-2): EPEVTQTPSHQVTQMGQEVILRCVPISNHLYFYWYRQILGQKVEFLVSFYNNEISEKSEIFDDQFSVERPDGSNFTLKIRSTKLEDSAMYFCASTPGTASSGELFFGEGSRLTVL.

The table lists this clonotype with a few counts. The chain carries TRBV7-9 and TRBJ1-1, with TRBD1 matching 9 bases. After removal of 4 bases from V and 4 bases from J, the junction contained 7 bases not matched to a gene. The CDR3 covers 15 residues. Germline-derived CDR1 and CDR2 are SEHNR and FQNEAQ (reference sequence). CDR3 in DNA: TGTGCCAGCAGCTCCCTAACAGGGGGCGGCACTGAAGCTTTCTTT. As protein: CASSSLTGGGTEAFF.